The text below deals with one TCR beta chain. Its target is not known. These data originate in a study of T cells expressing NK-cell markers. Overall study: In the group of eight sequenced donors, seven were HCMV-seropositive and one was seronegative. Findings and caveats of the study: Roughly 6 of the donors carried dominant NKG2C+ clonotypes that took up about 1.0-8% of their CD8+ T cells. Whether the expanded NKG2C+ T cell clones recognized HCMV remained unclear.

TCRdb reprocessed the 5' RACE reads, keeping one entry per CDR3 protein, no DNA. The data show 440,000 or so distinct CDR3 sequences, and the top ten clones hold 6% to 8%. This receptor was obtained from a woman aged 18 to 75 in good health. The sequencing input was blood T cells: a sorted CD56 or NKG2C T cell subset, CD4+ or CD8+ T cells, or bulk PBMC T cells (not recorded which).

The CDR3 region is CASSVWGGIETQYF. The rearrangement joins TRBV5-6 to TRBJ2-5; TCRdb designates TRBD2, a call that cannot be tested without DNA. The germline V gene has CDR1 SGHDT and CDR2 YYEEEE. The CDR3 is made up of 14 amino acids.